This T cell receptor beta chain was retrieved from a study of T cell clonality in common variable immunodeficiency. CVID and control samples used equivalent genomic DNA input. Some clones are missing from TCRdb's copy, which holds only in-frame ones; the method was immunoSEQ multiplex PCR. The repertoire consists of some 10,000 clones, none detected only once. Reduced serum IgG, IgA and/or IgM plus specific antibody deficiency defined CVID. The CVID group had around 15 females and 25 to 30 males, mean age 40. Patients and controls were mostly of Caucasian heritage. V shed 5 bases and J shed 7 bases, with 12 bases lying between them. The germline V gene has CDR1 SGHTA and CDR2 FQGTGA. The CDR3 consists of 14 residues. Findings and caveats of the study: Reportedly, TCR beta sequences from common variable immunodeficiency showed fewer deletions and N-nucleotide insertions.

In the case of this clone: What it recognizes is unknown. The read comes to an end 3 residues before the CDR3 does, leaving the germline J gene to fill in the end.

The chain carries TRBV7-3 and TRBJ1-6; TRBD1 is a possible D gene (5 bases). The receptor was derived from a human donor with common variable immunodeficiency. The sequenced material came from peripheral blood mononuclear cells. The sequenced CDR3 bases are TGTGCCAGCAGCCAAACCGGGGGGAATTCACCC. Translating gives CASSQTGGNSP. The full CDR3 sequence reads CASSQTGGNSPLHF.